This TCR beta chain stems from a study of spatial heterogeneity in lung cancer. Trimming shortened V by 8 bases and J by 4 bases, and 15 bases separated the two germline ends. Per germline, CDR1 SNHLY and CDR2 FYNNEI. The CDR3 totals 14 residues. Many counts were recorded for this clonotype. Every cDNA TCR molecule received its own unique molecular identifier. TCRdb re-called the 5' RACE reads through MiXCR, storing one row per CDR3 protein. The sample yields tens of thousands of distinct CDR3 sequences, 5.2% seen once. This sample's time point: sample taken at primary tumor resection. Unsorted tumor, nontumor lung tissue or cryopreserved PBMC supplied the whole RNA.

The source of this sequence is a female donor with early-stage non-small cell lung cancer. This chain joins TRBV2 and TRBJ1-5, with D possibly TRBD1 on 5 matching bases. Here the sequenced sample was PBMCs, taken at surgery. CDR3 region: CASQEGTGNQPQHF. The CDR3 nucleotides read TGTGCCAGCCAGGAAGGGACGGGTAATCAGCCCCAGCATTTT.